Below are 3 T cell receptor beta chains sequenced from a single sample in a study of memory CD8 T cells in hepatitis C reinfection. Assay used: immunoSEQ multiplex PCR; TCRdb lists only in-frame clones, some missing. This sample has a few thousand clones, with around 90% found just once. Time point: late/post reinfection, 12 to 24 weeks after detection. Sorted cells were sequenced directly ex vivo without any in vitro expansion. The specimen sequenced was naive CD8+ T cells sorted from blood. Every receptor here comes from a man aged 50 to 60 with hepatitis C virus infection.

This clone was found once. The chain is built from TRBV19 and TRBJ1-2, with 10 nucleotides matching TRBD1. CDR3 length equals 18 residues. Germline V gives CDR1 LNHDA, CDR2 SQIVND (reference sequence). V lost 3 bases, J lost 3 bases, and 13 bases stayed unmatched. The DNA for the CDR3 is TGTGCCAGTAGTATTAGTGGGACAGGGGACATTTTTTACTATGGCTACACCTTC. Amino acid sequence: CASSISGTGDIFYYGYTF.

J is TRBJ2-7 and V is TRBV19; 9 bases agree with TRBD2. Losses at the gene ends were 5 bases for V and 5 bases for J; bases not matched to a gene: 10. The CDR3 is 15 residues long. The germline V gene encodes CDR1 LNHDA and CDR2 SQIVND (reference sequence). The CDR3 bases are TGTGCCAGTAGTCCCATTAGCGGGAGCGGAGACGAGCAGTACTTC. Protein product: CASSPISGSGDEQYF.

This chain joins TRBV15 and TRBJ1-5, with TRBD1 matching 7 bases. V was clipped by 7 bases and J by 3 bases; unmatched bases: 9. Germline V gene data show CDR1 as LNHNV and CDR2 as YYDKDF (reference sequence). This CDR3 is built from 15 residues. The CDR3 reads CATNLDRAVNQPQHF. The CDR3 coding sequence is TGTGCCACCAACCTTGACAGGGCGGTCAATCAGCCCCAGCATTTT.